What follows are 21 T cell receptor beta chains derived from one specimen sequenced in a study of shared clonotypes between healthy human individuals. The table came from immunoSEQ multiplex PCR; TCRdb's copy has only in-frame clones and leaves some out. The sample yields about 1 million clones, more than 65% seen once. The sample taken for sequencing was memory CD4+ T cells sorted from blood. Subset reported: CD45RA-negative fraction. The receptors come from a man between 18 and 29 years old in good health.

The rearrangement links TRBV27 to TRBJ2-1; D is possibly TRBD1 (6 bases). The V gene's germline CDR1 is MNHEY and CDR2 SMNVEV (reference sequence). V lost 6 bases to trimming and J lost 5 bases, with 14 bases between them. The CDR3 totals 14 residues. CDR3 DNA: TGTGCCAGCAGATGGGACATGAGGAACAATGAGCAGTTCTTC. The encoded protein is CASRWDMRNNEQFF.

V usage is TRBV4-3 and J usage is TRBJ1-2, with D possibly matching TRBD1 (6 bases). The CDR3 covers 17 residues. Trimming took off 6 bases at V and 0 bases at J, with 20 bases between the two ends. The germline gives CDR1 LGHNA, CDR2 YSLEER. CDR3 loop: CASRDGDKGYSNYGYTF. In DNA, the CDR3 is TGCGCCAGCAGGGACGGGGACAAGGGGTATTCTAACTATGGCTACACCTTC.

The table lists this clone with a few counts. The rearrangement links TRBV6-5 to TRBJ2-2, with D possibly being TRBD1 (6 bases). Trimming removed 8 bases at V and 2 bases at J, with 9 bases between. Germline values: CDR1 MNHEY, CDR2 SVGAGI. The CDR3 is 13 amino acids. The CDR3 region has the DNA TGTGCCAGCTTGGACAGCAACACCGGGGAGCTGTTTTTT. It codes for CASLDSNTGELFF.

This rearrangement joins TRBV5-1 to TRBJ2-2; TRBD2 aligns across 7 bases. Germline V lookup: CDR1 SGHRS, CDR2 YFSETQ. The CDR3 sequence is 15 residues long. V lost 0 bases, J lost 7 bases, and 6 bases stayed unmatched. CDR3 sequence: CASSLVPRGDGELFF. The CDR3 DNA follows: TGCGCCAGCAGCTTGGTTCCCCGGGGGGACGGGGAGCTGTTTTTT.

This clone occurred a few times. The V gene is TRBV18, the J gene TRBJ2-3; tentative D call: TRBD2 (5 bases). The length of the CDR3 is 15 residues. CDR1 is KGHSH, CDR2 LQKENI, per germline. Trimming removed 4 bases at V and 2 bases at J, with 13 bases between. CDR3 amino acids: CASSQELDSTDTQYF. The DNA for the CDR3 is TGTGCCAGCTCACAGGAACTAGACTCCACAGATACGCAGTATTTT. The full variable domain, in which reference TRBV18 and TRBJ2-3 provide the parts outside the CDR3, is NAGVMQNPRHLVRRRGQEARLRCSPMKGHSHVYWYRQLPEEGLKFMVYLQKENIIDESGMPKERFSAEFPKEGPSILRIQQVVRGDSAAYFCASSQELDSTDTQYFGPGTRLTVL.

J is TRBJ2-7 and V is TRBV6-1; D is perhaps TRBD2 (6 bases). The CDR3 has 15 amino acids. Trimming cost V 6 bases and J 2 bases, with 17 bases left between them. From germline, CDR1 is MNHNS and CDR2 SASEGT. The CDR3 DNA reads TGTGCCAGCAGGCCTAGCGCGGTAGTTACCTACGAGCAGTACTTC. Protein sequence: CASRPSAVVTYEQYF.

The chain recombines TRBV28 with TRBJ1-4, with TRBD1 identical over 8 bases. This CDR3 contains 15 residues. CDR1 and CDR2 (germline): MDHEN, SYDVKM. J lost 7 bases, V lost 4 bases, and 8 bases had no gene match. CDR3 sequence reads: CASSYRRTGSEKLFF. DNA of the CDR3: TGTGCCAGCAGTTATCGGAGGACAGGGAGTGAAAAACTGTTTTTT.

This chain joins TRBV19 and TRBJ2-3; D possibly matches TRBD1 or TRBD2 (5 bases each). V lost 3 bases, J lost 5 bases, and 21 bases lay in between. CDR3 size: 17 residues. Germline lookup yields CDR1 LNHDA and CDR2 SQIVND (reference sequence). CDR3 sequence: CASSMGRRLRGEDTQYF. The CDR3 bases are TGTGCCAGTAGTATGGGAAGGCGATTACGAGGGGAAGATACGCAGTATTTT.

The gene calls are TRBV28 and TRBJ1-2; D is unresolved. The germline V gene has CDR1 MDHEN and CDR2 SYDVKM. CDR3 length: 12 amino acids. V dropped 5 bases and J dropped 2 bases, with 6 bases sitting between them. The CDR3 DNA reads TGTGCCAGCAGTCGAAAGAACTATGGCTACACCTTC. Translated, it gives CASSRKNYGYTF.

The chain combines TRBV5-8 with TRBJ1-4; the D is unclear. CDR3 length equals 12 residues. Germline V gene data show CDR1 as SGHTS and CDR2 as YDEGEE. V lost 3 bases and J lost 8, with 8 bases in between. The CDR3 DNA is TGTGCCAGCAGCTGGCGTCGGGAAAAACTGTTTTTT. Residues: CASSWRREKLFF. Full variable domain (outside the CDR3, taken from reference TRBV5-8 and TRBJ1-4): EAGVTQSPTHLIKTRGQQATLRCSPISGHTSVYWYQQALGLGLQFLLWYDEGEERNRGNFPPRFSGRQFPNYSSELNVNALELEDSALYLCASSWRREKLFFGSGTQLSVL.

The rearrangement joins TRBV29-1 to TRBJ1-2, with D perhaps TRBD1 (6 bases). The germline gives CDR1 SQVTM, CDR2 ANQGSEA. This CDR3 spans 12 amino acids. With 8 bases removed from V and 8 bases from J, the gap between germline ends came to 18 bases. The CDR3: CSLPSGTNGYTF. CDR3 in DNA: TGCAGCCTCCCCTCGGGGACAAACGGCTACACCTTC.

V usage is TRBV28 and J usage is TRBJ2-1; no definite D call. CDR3 length: 11 amino acids. V was cut by 2 bases and J by 5 bases, with 1 base left in between. Germline-derived CDR1 and CDR2 are MDHEN and SYDVKM. This CDR3 is CASSLDNEQFF. Written as DNA, the CDR3 is TGTGCCAGCAGTTTAGACAATGAGCAGTTCTTC.

The J gene is TRBJ2-7, the V gene TRBV9, with 7 bases aligning to TRBD1. CDR1 and CDR2 (germline): SGDLS, YYNGEE. Trimming cost V 3 bases and J 6 bases; bases outside gene matches: 9. The CDR3 is 14 amino acids. CDR3 nucleotide sequence: TGTGCCAGCAGCGAAACAGGGGTTGGGAGCGAGCAGTACTTC. Its protein is CASSETGVGSEQYF.

The chain carries TRBV5-1 and TRBJ2-7, with TRBD2 matching over 10 bases. CDR1 and CDR2 (germline): SGHRS, YFSETQ. V dropped 4 bases and J dropped 3; count of bases not matched to a gene: 4. This CDR3 comprises 14 residues. As DNA, the CDR3 is TGCGCCAGCAGCGACGCTAGCGGGAGCTACGAGCAGTACTTC. It codes for CASSDASGSYEQYF.

This clone occurred a few times. The V and J genes are TRBV7-8 and TRBJ1-1, with no clear D. Germline CDR1 SGHVS, CDR2 FQNEAQ. V shed 1 base and J shed 1 base, with 7 bases lying between them. The CDR3 totals 14 residues. The CDR3 here is CASSLGPANTEAFF. The CDR3 DNA follows: TGTGCCAGCAGCTTAGGACCGGCGAACACTGAAGCTTTCTTT.

The genes are TRBV19 and TRBJ2-1; TRBD2 aligns across 11 bases. CDR3 length equals 17 residues. Germline CDR1 reads LNHDA; CDR2 reads SQIVND (reference sequence). Trimming at V came to 4 bases and at J to 7 bases, leaving 12 bases not matched to a gene. The chain's CDR3 is CASSKEVAGGPGNEQFF. The CDR3 DNA reads as TGTGCCAGTAGTAAAGAGGTAGCGGGAGGGCCGGGAAATGAGCAGTTCTTC.

V and J are TRBV2 and TRBJ1-4, with TRBD1 identical over 7 bases. V was pared by 7 bases and J by 5 bases, with 4 bases of the junction left unmatched. Germline V gives CDR1 SNHLY, CDR2 FYNNEI. CDR3 length: 13 residues. This CDR3 is CASTRGFNEKLFF. DNA for the CDR3: TGTGCCAGCACCAGGGGGTTCAATGAAAAACTGTTTTTT. Looking up the rest from reference TRBV2 and TRBJ1-4 gives the full variable domain: EPEVTQTPSHQVTQMGQEVILRCVPISNHLYFYWYRQILGQKVEFLVSFYNNEISEKSEIFDDQFSVERPDGSNFTLKIRSTKLEDSAMYFCASTRGFNEKLFFGSGTQLSVL.

The chain couples TRBV28 to TRBJ1-4; unclear D gene. The V gene lost 3 bases and the J gene lost 7 bases, with 12 bases spanning the gap. The CDR3 has 14 amino acids. Germline values: CDR1 MDHEN, CDR2 SYDVKM. The chain's CDR3 is CASSFVGVGEKLFF. CDR3 nucleotides: TGTGCCAGCAGTTTCGTGGGTGTTGGTGAAAAACTGTTTTTT.

Only one count was recorded for this clone. The genes are TRBV19 and TRBJ2-7; 12 bases fit TRBD2. The CDR3 loop spans 16 amino acids. V lost 6 bases, J lost 6 bases, and 12 bases stayed unmatched. Per the germline V gene, CDR1 is LNHDA and CDR2 is SQIVND (reference sequence). CDR3 coding DNA: TGTGCCAGTAGCACGTCGCCGGGACTAGCGGGTGGCGAGCAGTACTTC. Residues: CASSTSPGLAGGEQYF.

With regard to this clone: Other DNA sequences in this sample translate to the same CDR3. V and J are TRBV11-2 and TRBJ2-7, with 8 bases fitting TRBD1. The germline V gene encodes CDR1 SGHAT and CDR2 FQNNGV. With V trimmed by 5 bases and J by 3 bases, 6 bases remained unmatched. The CDR3 has 14 amino acids. The CDR3 loop reads CASSPGTGRYEQYF. The CDR3 DNA follows: TGTGCCAGCAGCCCGGGGACAGGCCGCTACGAGCAGTACTTC.

The gene calls are TRBV18 and TRBJ1-2; 8 positions agree with TRBD1. Trimming cost V 5 bases and J 4 bases; bases outside gene matches: 9. Germline CDR1 reads KGHSH; CDR2 reads LQKENI. The CDR3 spans 15 residues. This chain's CDR3 is CASSAIRGQGYGYTF. DNA of the CDR3: TGTGCCAGCTCAGCGATCAGGGGGCAGGGCTATGGCTACACCTTC.